The present entry profiles one T cell receptor beta chain with its context. Original methodology: Estimates of nucleated cell counts were drawn from the amplification of reference gene primers. TCRdb's copy holds only in-frame clones and misses some; the assay was immunoSEQ multiplex PCR. V and J calls plus clone size are reproduced from that table; the DNA served to infer D and trimming. The data hold 45,000 to 60,000 clones, with under 95% observed a single time. The sample belongs to a study of blood T cell repertoires in COVID-19. About the study: There were acute and convalescent COVID-19 samples, and they came from the United States, Italy and Spain. T cells, B-cell-depleted T cells, or PBMCs supplied cDNA or gDNA.

CDR1 is SQVTM and CDR2 is ANQGSEA in the germline V gene. The V gene lost 2 bases and the J gene lost 7 bases, with 5 bases spanning the gap. The length of the CDR3 is 10 residues. The source is a man aged 50 to 60 with acute or convalescent COVID-19. This chain connects TRBV29-1 to TRBJ1-1; tentative D call: TRBD1 (5 bases). The sequencing sample was made of peripheral blood. CDR3 bases: TGCAGCGTTGAAAGGGGTGAAGCTTTCTTT. This codes for CSVERGEAFF. Drawing the rest from reference TRBV29-1 and TRBJ1-1, the complete variable domain is SAVISQKPSRDICQRGTSLTIQCQVDSQVTMMFWYRQQPGQSLTLIATANQGSEATYESGFVIDKFPISRPNLTFSTLTVSNMSPEDSSIYLCSVERGEAFFGQGTRLTVV.